This entry is about one T cell receptor (beta chain). Its antigen is undetermined. This record comes from a study of cytomegalovirus exposure and HLA in healthy donors. Overall study findings and caveats: Associated with cytomegalovirus, according to the listing, were some 180 TCR beta chains. Many donors carried some public TCRs, although rarity characterized most TCR sequences.

The CDR3 is 13 amino acids. V shed 4 bases and J 4 bases; nucleotides not matched to a gene: 1. Germline values: CDR1 MGHRA, CDR2 YSYEKL. Sequenced by immunoSEQ multiplex PCR; TCRdb stores in-frame clones only, minus some. The sample holds roughly 310,000 clones, 88% seen once. The chain joins TRBV4-1 to TRBJ2-3, with TRBD2 matching over 8 bases. The sample consisted of PBMCs. This sequence originates from a man in his thirties or forties in good health and CMV-seronegative. The CDR3 region has the DNA TGCGCCAGCAGCCGCGGGGGGCCAGATACGCAGTATTTT. Protein: CASSRGGPDTQYF.